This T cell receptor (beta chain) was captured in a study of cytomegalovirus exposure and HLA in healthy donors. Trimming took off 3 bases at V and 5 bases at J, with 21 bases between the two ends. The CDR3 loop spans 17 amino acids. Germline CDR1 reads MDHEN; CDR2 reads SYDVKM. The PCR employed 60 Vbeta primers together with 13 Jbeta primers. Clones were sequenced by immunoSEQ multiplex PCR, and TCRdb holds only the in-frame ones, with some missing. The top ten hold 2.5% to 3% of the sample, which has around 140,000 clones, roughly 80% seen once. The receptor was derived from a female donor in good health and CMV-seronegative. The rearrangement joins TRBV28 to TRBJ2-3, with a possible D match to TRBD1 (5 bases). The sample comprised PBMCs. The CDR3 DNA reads TGTGCCAGCAGTTTTTCACAGCTCAAGGGGTGGAGAGATACGCAGTATTTT. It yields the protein CASSFSQLKGWRDTQYF.